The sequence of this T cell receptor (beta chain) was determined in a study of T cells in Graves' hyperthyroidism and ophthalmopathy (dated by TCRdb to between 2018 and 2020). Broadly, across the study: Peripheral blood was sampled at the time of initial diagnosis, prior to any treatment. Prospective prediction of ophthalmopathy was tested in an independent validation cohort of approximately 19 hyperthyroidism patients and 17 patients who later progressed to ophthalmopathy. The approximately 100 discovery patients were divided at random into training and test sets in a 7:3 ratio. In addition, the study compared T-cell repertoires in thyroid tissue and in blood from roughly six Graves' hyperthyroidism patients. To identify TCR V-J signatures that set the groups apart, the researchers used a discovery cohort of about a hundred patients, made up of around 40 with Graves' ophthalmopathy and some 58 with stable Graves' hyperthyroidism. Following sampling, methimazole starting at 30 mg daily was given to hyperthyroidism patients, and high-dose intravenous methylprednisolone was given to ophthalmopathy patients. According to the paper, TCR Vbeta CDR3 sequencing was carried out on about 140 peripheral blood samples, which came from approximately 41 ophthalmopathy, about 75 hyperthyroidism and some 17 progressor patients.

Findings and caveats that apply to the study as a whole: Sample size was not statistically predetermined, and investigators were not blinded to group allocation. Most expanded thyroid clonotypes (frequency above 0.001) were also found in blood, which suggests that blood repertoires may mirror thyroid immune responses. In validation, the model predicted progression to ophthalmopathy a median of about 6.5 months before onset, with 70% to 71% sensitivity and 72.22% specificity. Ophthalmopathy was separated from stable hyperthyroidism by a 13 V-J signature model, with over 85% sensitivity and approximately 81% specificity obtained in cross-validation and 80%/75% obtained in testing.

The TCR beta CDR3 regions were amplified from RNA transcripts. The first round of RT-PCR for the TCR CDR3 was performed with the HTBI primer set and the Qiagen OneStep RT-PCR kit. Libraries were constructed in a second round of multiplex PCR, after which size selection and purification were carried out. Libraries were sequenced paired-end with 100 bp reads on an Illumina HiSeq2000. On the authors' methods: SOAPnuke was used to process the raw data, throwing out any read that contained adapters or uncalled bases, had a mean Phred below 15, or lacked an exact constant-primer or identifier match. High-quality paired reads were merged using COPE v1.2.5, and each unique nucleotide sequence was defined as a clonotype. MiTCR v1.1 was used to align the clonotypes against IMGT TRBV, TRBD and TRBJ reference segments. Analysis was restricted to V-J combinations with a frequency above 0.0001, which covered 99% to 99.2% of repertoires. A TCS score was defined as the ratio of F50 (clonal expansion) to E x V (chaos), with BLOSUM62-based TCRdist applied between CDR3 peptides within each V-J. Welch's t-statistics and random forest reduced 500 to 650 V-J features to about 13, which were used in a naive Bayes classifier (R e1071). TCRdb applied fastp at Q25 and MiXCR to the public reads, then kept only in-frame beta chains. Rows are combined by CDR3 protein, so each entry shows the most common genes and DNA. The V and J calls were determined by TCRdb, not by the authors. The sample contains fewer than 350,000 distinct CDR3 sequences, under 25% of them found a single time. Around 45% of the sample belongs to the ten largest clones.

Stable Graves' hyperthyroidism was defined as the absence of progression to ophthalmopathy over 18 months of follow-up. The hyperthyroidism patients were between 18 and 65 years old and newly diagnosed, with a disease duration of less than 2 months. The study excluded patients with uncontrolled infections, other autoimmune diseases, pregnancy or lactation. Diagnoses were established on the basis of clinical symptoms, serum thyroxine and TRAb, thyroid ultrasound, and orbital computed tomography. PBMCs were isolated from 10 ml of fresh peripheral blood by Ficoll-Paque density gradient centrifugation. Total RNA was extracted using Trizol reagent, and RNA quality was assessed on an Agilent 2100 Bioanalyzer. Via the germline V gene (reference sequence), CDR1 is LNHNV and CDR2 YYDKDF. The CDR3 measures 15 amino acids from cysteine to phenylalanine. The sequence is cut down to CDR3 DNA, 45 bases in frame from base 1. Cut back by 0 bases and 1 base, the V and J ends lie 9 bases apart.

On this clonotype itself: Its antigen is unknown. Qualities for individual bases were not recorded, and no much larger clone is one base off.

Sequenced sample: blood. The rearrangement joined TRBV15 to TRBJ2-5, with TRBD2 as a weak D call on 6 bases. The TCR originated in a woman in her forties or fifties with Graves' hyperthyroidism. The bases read TGTGCCACCAGCAGAGAGTCCGGGAGCCAAGAGACCCAGTACTTC. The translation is CATSRESGSQETQYF.